The clone carrying this T cell receptor (beta chain) was detected once. Its antigen is not identified. PCR used 60 Vbeta primers and 13 Jbeta primers. Clones were sequenced by immunoSEQ multiplex PCR, and TCRdb holds only the in-frame ones, with some missing. This sample carries about 130,000 clones, around 73% of them seen once, and the ten largest clones take about 3%. The data were obtained in a study of cytomegalovirus exposure and HLA in healthy donors. Findings and limits, study-wide: Excluded: some indistinguishable V segments such as TRBV6-2 and TRBV6-3. Using a false discovery rate of 0.05, a later analysis showed that 16,000 or so TCR beta sequences were associated with HLA alleles.

The germline CDR1 and CDR2 sequences are SQVTM and ANQGSEA. With V trimmed by 4 bases and J by 4 bases, 8 bases remained unmatched. The CDR3 totals 15 residues. The rearrangement uses TRBV29-1 and TRBJ1-2; 11 bases map to TRBD1. The source is a human donor in good health. The sequenced sample consisted of PBMCs. The CDR3 region has the DNA TGCAGCGTTGGCCCGGGACAGGGGGAGAGCTATGGCTACACCTTC. This gives the protein CSVGPGQGESYGYTF.